The 17 T cell receptor beta chains given below trace back to one sample, sequenced in a study of CD8+CD57+ T cells in acquired aplastic anemia (dated by TCRdb to about 2018). The sequencer listed for this sample is Illumina HiSeq 2000. TCR beta VDJ combination and CDR3 sequence profiling used genomic DNA as the template. The public reads were run again by TCRdb, first through fastp at Q25 and then through MiXCR, and only productive beta chains were kept. Every CDR3 protein is listed once, alongside the most common genes and DNA of its rows. This sample holds 150,000 to 200,000 distinct CDR3 sequences; 63% were observed only once. The top ten hold roughly 42% of the sample. What was sequenced was sorted CD4+, CD8+, or CD8+CD57+ T cells (not recorded which) from PBMCs. These receptors originate from a human donor in good health.

The chain carries TRBV15 and TRBJ2-2; no clear D gene. Germline CDR1 is LNHNV and CDR2 is YYDKDF (reference sequence). The CDR3 loop spans 14 amino acids. V lost 7 bases, J lost 0 bases, and 9 bases lay in between. The CDR3 DNA is TGTGCCACCATCGAACCCGCGAACACCGGGGAGCTGTTTTTT. Translation gives CATIEPANTGELFF.

This clonotype was seen repeatedly, ten times or more. V usage is TRBV6-2 or TRBV6-3 and J usage is TRBJ2-7, with D possibly TRBD2 on 5 matching bases. CDR1 and CDR2 from the germline V gene are MNHEY and SVGEGT. The CDR3 is made up of 14 amino acids. The ends were cut back, 2 bases at V and 5 bases at J, with 13 bases in the middle. CDR3 in DNA: TGTGCCAGCAGTTACCCAGCGGCCACCAACGAGCAGTACTTC. Its translation: CASSYPAATNEQYF.

This clonotype was detected many times. The chain links TRBV20-1 to TRBJ2-7; TRBD1 is a possible D gene (5 bases). CDR3 length: 12 amino acids. V was cut by 3 bases and J by 2 bases, with 8 bases left in between. Germline assignment: CDR1 DFQATT and CDR2 SNEGSKA (reference sequence). CDR3 nucleotides: TGCAGTGCTAGGACAGAGCCCTACGAGCAGTACTTC. Translation gives CSARTEPYEQYF.

This rearrangement joins TRBV7-9 to TRBJ1-1; 8 positions agree with TRBD1. The CDR3 totals 14 residues. Germline CDR1 reads SEHNR; CDR2 reads FQNEAQ (reference sequence). J was trimmed by 1 base and V by 7 bases; bases with no gene match: 5. The CDR3: CASTRTGQNTEAFF. The CDR3 DNA reads TGTGCCAGCACTAGGACAGGGCAGAACACTGAAGCTTTCTTT.

The chain joins TRBV9 to TRBJ2-2; D is possibly TRBD1 (6 bases). V dropped 3 bases and J dropped 2 bases, with 8 bases sitting between them. The V gene's germline CDR1 is SGDLS and CDR2 YYNGEE. The CDR3 covers 14 residues. This CDR3 is CASSDRANTGELFF. Written as DNA, the CDR3 is TGTGCCAGCAGCGACAGGGCTAACACCGGGGAGCTGTTTTTT.

This chain joins TRBV10-3 and TRBJ1-5; D is possibly TRBD1 (6 bases). The CDR3 has 13 amino acids. In germline, CDR1 is ENHRY, CDR2 SYGVKD. Deletions cut 2 bases from V and 4 bases from J, with 6 bases between. This CDR3 is CAISETGNQPQHF. The CDR3 nucleotides read TGTGCCATCAGTGAGACAGGGAATCAGCCCCAGCATTTT.

V is TRBV20-1 and J is TRBJ2-5, with D uncertain. The CDR3 is made up of 13 amino acids. Deletions cut 2 bases from V and 1 base from J, with 8 bases between. From germline, CDR1 is DFQATT and CDR2 SNEGSKA (reference sequence). The CDR3 region is CSARPSLQETQYF. DNA for the CDR3: TGCAGTGCTAGACCCAGTCTCCAAGAGACCCAGTACTTC.

This chain connects TRBV20-1 to TRBJ1-5, with 9 bases identical to TRBD1. J lost 4 bases, V lost 5 bases, and 9 bases had no gene match. Germline V gene lookup returns CDR1 DFQATT and CDR2 SNEGSKA (reference sequence). The CDR3 sequence is 15 residues long. CDR3 in amino acids: CSASSRTGANQPQHF. The CDR3 DNA follows: TGCAGTGCTTCTTCCCGGACAGGGGCGAATCAGCCCCAGCATTTT.

The chain is built from TRBV20-1 and TRBJ2-7; D remains ambiguous. This CDR3 has 13 amino acids. Per the germline V gene, CDR1 is DFQATT and CDR2 is SNEGSKA (reference sequence). The V gene lost 7 bases and the J gene lost 3 bases, with 16 bases spanning the gap. Here the CDR3 reads CSVNAKGVYEQYF. CDR3 nucleotides: TGCAGTGTTAACGCCAAGGGTGTCTACGAGCAGTACTTC.

The chain employs TRBV2 and TRBJ2-7; the D call may be TRBD1 or TRBD2 (5 bases each). The CDR3 extends over 14 amino acids. CDR1 and CDR2 (germline): SNHLY, FYNNEI. V lost 7 bases, J lost 2 bases, and 15 bases lay in between. CDR3: CASTEWVGAYEQYF. The CDR3 DNA reads as TGTGCCAGCACCGAGTGGGTGGGGGCCTACGAGCAGTACTTC.

Ten or more counts support this clonotype. This clone may be a read error of a much larger clone one base away. This chain joins TRBV3-1 and TRBJ2-7; TRBD1 or TRBD2 may be the D gene (6 bases each). Between the trimmed V and J ends, which lost 6 bases and 3 bases, there was a span of 9 bases. The CDR3 has 12 amino acids. The germline CDR1 and CDR2 sequences are LGHDT and YNNKEL (reference sequence). The CDR3 reads CASRGGVYEQYF. For the CDR3, the DNA is TGTGCCAGCAGGGGGGGCGTCTACGAGCAGTACTTC.

The chain employs TRBV29-1 and TRBJ1-1, with no clear D. The CDR3 has 14 residues. CDR1 is SQVTM, CDR2 ANQGSEA, per germline. The CDR3 bases are TGCAGTGCTTTACCGCGGGCCCTGAACACTGAAGCTTTCTTT. This translates into CSALPRALNTEAFF.

In this sample, this clonotype turned up a few times. The chain combines TRBV25-1 with TRBJ2-1; 10 nucleotides agree with TRBD2. Germline V gene sequence: CDR1 MGHDK, CDR2 SYGVNS. CDR3 size: 17 residues. J was trimmed by 2 bases and V by 3 bases; bases with no gene match: 7. This chain's CDR3 is CASSDPGLAQTYNEQFF. The CDR3 DNA follows: TGTGCCAGCAGTGATCCGGGACTAGCGCAAACCTACAATGAGCAGTTCTTC.

Here the CDR3 DNA reads TGCAGTGCTAAACCGATGACAGGGGGCTACGAGCAGTACTTC. Translating gives CSAKPMTGGYEQYF. The V and J genes are TRBV20-1 and TRBJ2-7, with 9 bases matching TRBD1. The CDR3 covers 14 residues. Trimming took 4 bases from V and 3 from J; bases not matched to a gene: 7. Per germline, CDR1 DFQATT and CDR2 SNEGSKA (reference sequence).

V is TRBV7-8 and J is TRBJ2-1, with D perhaps TRBD1 (5 bases). Germline-derived CDR1 and CDR2 are SGHVS and FQNEAQ. V lost 5 bases and J lost 2, with 13 bases in between. The CDR3 contains 15 residues. The CDR3 DNA is TGTGCCAGCAGCCCAGCAAGGGGTGCCTACAATGAGCAGTTCTTC. This codes for CASSPARGAYNEQFF.

The chain combines TRBV7-8 with TRBJ2-3; D may match TRBD1 or TRBD2 (6 bases each). The CDR3 consists of 16 residues. Germline CDR1 reads SGHVS; CDR2 reads FQNEAQ. V was pared by 7 bases and J by 0 bases, with 17 bases between. The CDR3 loop reads CASTSLGGTSTDTQYF. The CDR3 bases are TGTGCCAGCACCTCGTTAGGGGGGACTAGCACAGATACGCAGTATTTT.

The chain couples TRBV7-6 to TRBJ2-3; TRBD1 is a possible D gene (6 bases). Trimming left V 5 bases short and J 0 bases short, with 12 bases between. Germline V gene lookup returns CDR1 SGHVS and CDR2 FNYEAQ. The CDR3 runs 15 residues. For the CDR3, the DNA is TGTGCCAGCAGCCGGACAGATACTAGCACAGATACGCAGTATTTT. Translation: CASSRTDTSTDTQYF. Supplemented by reference TRBV7-6 and TRBJ2-3, the full variable domain reads GAGVSQSPRYKVTKRGQDVALRCDPISGHVSLYWYRQALGQGPEFLTYFNYEAQQDKSGLPNDRFSAERPEGSISTLTIQRTEQRDSAMYRCASSRTDTSTDTQYFGPGTRLTVL.